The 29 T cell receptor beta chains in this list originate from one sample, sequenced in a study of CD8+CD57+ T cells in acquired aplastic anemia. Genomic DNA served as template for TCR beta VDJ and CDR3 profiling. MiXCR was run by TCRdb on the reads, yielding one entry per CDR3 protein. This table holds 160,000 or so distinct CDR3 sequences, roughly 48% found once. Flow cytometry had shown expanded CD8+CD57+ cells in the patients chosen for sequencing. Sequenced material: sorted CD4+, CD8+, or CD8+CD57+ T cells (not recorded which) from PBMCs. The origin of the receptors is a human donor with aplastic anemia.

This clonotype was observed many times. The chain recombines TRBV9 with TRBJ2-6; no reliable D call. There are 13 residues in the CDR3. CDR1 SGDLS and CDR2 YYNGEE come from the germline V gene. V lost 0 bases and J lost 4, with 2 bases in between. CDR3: CASSVAGANVLTF. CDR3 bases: TGTGCCAGCAGCGTAGCCGGGGCCAACGTCCTGACTTTC.

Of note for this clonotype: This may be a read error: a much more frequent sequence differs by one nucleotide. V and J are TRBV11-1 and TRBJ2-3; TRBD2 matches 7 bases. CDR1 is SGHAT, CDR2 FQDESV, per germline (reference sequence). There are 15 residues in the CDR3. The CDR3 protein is CAGSPGTTFADTQYF. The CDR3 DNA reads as TGTGCCGGCAGCCCTGGGACTACCTTCGCAGATACGCAGTATTTT.

For the CDR3, the DNA is TGCAGTGCGGAAACCCGGGGGACCTCCTACGAGCAGTACTTC. Residues: CSAETRGTSYEQYF. The V gene is TRBV20-1, the J gene TRBJ2-7; possible D gene TRBD2, 6 bases. The germline gives CDR1 DFQATT, CDR2 SNEGSKA (reference sequence). The CDR3 has 14 amino acids. Trimming removed 6 bases at V and 0 bases at J, with 15 bases between.

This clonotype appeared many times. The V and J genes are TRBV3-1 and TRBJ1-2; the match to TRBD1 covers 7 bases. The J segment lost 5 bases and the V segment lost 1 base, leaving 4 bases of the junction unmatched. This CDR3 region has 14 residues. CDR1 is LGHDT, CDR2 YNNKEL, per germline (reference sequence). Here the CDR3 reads CASSQGGDRYGYTF. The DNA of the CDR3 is TGTGCCAGCAGCCAAGGAGGGGACAGATATGGCTACACCTTC.

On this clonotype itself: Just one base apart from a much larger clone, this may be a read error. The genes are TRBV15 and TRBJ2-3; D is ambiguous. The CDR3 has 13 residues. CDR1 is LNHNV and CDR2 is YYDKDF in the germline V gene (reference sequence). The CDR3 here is CATSRDPDHTQCF. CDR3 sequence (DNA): TGTGCCACCAGCAGAGATCCAGACCATACGCAGTGTTTT.

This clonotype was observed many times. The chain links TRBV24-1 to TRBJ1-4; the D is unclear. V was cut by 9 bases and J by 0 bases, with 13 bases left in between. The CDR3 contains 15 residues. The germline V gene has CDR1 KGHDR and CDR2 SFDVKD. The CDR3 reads CATGEGRATNEKLFF. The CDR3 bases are TGTGCCACCGGGGAGGGTCGCGCAACTAATGAAAAACTGTTTTTT.

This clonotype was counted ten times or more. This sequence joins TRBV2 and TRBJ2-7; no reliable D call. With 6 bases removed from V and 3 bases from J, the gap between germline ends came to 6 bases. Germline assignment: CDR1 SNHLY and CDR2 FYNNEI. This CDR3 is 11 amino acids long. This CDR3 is CASRYFYEQYF. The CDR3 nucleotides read TGTGCCAGCAGGTATTTCTACGAGCAGTACTTC.

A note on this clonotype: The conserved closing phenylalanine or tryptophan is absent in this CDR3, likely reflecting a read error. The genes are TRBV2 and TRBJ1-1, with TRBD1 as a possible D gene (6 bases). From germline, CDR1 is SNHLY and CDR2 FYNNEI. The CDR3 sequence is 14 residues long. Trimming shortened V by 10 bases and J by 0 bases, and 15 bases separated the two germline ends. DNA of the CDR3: TGTGCCAACAGACAGGTGCAGTTGAACACTGAAGCTTTCCTT. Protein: CANRQVQLNTEAFL.

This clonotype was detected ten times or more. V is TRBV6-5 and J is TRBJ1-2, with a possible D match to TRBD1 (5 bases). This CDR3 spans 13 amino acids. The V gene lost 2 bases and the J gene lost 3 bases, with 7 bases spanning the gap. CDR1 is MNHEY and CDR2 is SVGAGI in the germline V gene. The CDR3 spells CASSYGGYYGYTF. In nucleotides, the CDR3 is TGTGCCAGCAGTTACGGGGGATACTATGGCTACACCTTC.

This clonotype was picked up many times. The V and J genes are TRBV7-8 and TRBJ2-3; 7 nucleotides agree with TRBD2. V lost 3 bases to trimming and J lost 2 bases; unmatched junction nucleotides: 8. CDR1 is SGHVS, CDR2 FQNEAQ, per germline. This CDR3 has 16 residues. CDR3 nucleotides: TGTGCCAGCAGCTTTCTGTTAGGGAGGGTCACAGATACGCAGTATTTT. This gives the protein CASSFLLGRVTDTQYF.

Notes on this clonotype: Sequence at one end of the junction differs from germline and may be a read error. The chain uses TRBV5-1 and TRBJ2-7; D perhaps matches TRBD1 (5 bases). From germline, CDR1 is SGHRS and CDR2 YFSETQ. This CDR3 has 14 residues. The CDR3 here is CASSLGQRTYERYF. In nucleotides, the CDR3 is TGCGCCAGCAGCTTGGGACAGCGAACCTACGAGCGGTACTTC.

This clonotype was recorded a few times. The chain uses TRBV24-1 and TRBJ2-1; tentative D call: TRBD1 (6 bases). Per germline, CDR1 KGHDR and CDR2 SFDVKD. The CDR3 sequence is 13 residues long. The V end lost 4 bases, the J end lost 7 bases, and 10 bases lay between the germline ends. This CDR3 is CATSDLQGNEQFF. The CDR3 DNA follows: TGTGCCACCAGTGACCTGCAGGGGAATGAGCAGTTCTTC.

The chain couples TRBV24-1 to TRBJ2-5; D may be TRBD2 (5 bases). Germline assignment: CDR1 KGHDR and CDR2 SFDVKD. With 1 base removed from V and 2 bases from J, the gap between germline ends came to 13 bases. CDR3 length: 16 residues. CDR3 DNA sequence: TGTGCCACCAGTGATTTCTACACGAGGGAGCAAGAGACCCAGTACTTC. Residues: CATSDFYTREQETQYF.

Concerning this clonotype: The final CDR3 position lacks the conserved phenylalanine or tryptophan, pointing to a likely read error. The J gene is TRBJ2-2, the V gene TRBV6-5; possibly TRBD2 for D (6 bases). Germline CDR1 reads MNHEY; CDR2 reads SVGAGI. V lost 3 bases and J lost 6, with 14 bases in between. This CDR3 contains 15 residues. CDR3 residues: CASSYSTSRSGELFL. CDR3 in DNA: TGTGCCAGCAGTTATTCGACTAGTCGATCCGGGGAGCTGTTTCTT.

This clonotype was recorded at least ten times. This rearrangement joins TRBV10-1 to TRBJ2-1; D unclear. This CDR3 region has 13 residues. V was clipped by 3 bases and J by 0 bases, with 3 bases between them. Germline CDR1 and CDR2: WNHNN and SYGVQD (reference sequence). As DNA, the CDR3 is TGCGCCAGCAGTGAACGCTCCTACAATGAGCAGTTCTTC. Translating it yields CASSERSYNEQFF.

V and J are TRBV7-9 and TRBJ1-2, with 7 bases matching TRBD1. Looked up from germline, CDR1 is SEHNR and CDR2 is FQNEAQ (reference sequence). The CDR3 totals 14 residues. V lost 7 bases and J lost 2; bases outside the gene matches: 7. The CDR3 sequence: CASIEPTGNYGYTF. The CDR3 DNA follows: TGTGCCAGCATCGAACCGACAGGGAACTATGGCTACACCTTC.

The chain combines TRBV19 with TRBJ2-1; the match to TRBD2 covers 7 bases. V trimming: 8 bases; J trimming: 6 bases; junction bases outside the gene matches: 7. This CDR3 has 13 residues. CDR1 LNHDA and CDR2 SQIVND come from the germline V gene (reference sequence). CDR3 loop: CASHSSGLNEQFF. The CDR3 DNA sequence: TGTGCCAGTCATTCTAGCGGCCTCAATGAGCAGTTCTTC.

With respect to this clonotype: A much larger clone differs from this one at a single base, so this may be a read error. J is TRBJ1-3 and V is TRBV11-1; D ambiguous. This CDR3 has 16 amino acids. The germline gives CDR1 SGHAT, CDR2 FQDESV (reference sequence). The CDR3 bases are TGTGCCAGCAGTCGGGCCGACGGATTCTCTGGAAGCACCATATATTTT. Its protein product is CASSRADGFSGSTIYF.

The CDR3 region is CASSYAGEGYEQYF. The CDR3 nucleotides are TGTGCCAGCAGTTACGCGGGGGAAGGGTACGAGCAGTACTTC. The chain couples TRBV6-5 to TRBJ2-7; 7 bases agree with TRBD2. CDR3 length equals 14 residues. V lost 2 bases, J lost 4 bases, and 5 bases stayed unmatched. The germline gives CDR1 MNHEY, CDR2 SVGAGI.

The CDR3 region is CASSESYEQYF. CDR3 coding DNA: TGCGCCAGCAGTGAAAGTTACGAGCAGTACTTC. V usage is TRBV10-2 and J usage is TRBJ2-7; D unclear. Trimming stripped 3 bases from V and 4 bases from J, with 4 bases between. Per germline, CDR1 WSHSY and CDR2 SAAADI. This CDR3 has 11 amino acids.

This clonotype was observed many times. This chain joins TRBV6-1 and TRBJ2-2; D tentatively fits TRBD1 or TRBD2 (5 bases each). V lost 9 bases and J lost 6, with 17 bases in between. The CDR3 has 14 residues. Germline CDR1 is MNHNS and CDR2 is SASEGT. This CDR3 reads CASSGPRGAGELFF. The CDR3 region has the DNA TGTGCCAGTTCGGGACCACGGGGCGCCGGGGAGCTGTTTTTT.

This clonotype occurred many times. The CDR3: CASSGQGALIEAFF. In nucleotides, the CDR3 is TGTGCCAGCAGCGGGCAGGGGGCGCTTATTGAAGCTTTCTTT. The chain joins TRBV7-2 to TRBJ1-1; TRBD1 matches 8 bases. This CDR3 has 14 residues. Germline V gene data show CDR1 as SGHTA and CDR2 as FQGNSA. V was pared by 5 bases and J by 7 bases, with 9 bases of the junction left unmatched.

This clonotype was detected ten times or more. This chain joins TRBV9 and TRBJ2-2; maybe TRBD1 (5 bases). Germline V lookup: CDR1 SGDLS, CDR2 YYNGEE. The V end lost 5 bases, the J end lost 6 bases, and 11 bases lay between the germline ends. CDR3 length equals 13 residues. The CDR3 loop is CASREQASGELFF. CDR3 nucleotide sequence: TGTGCCAGCAGAGAACAGGCATCCGGGGAGCTGTTTTTT.

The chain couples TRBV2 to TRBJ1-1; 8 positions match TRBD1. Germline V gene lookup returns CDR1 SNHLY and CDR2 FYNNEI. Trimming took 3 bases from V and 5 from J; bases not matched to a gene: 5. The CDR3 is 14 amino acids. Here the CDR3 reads CASSEQGAITEAFF. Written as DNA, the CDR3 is TGTGCCAGCAGTGAGCAGGGGGCAATAACTGAAGCTTTCTTT.

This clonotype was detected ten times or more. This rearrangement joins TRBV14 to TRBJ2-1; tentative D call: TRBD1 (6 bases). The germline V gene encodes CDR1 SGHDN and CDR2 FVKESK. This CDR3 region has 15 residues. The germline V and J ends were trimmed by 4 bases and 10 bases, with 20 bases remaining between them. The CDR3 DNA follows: TGTGCCAGCAGCCCTTCGGCGGGTTCAGGGGTAGAGCAGTTCTTC. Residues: CASSPSAGSGVEQFF. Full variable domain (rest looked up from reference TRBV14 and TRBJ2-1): EAGVTQFPSHSVIEKGQTVTLRCDPISGHDNLYWYRRVMGKEIKFLLHFVKESKQDESGMPNNRFLAERTGGTYSTLKVQPAELEDSGVYFCASSPSAGSGVEQFFGPGTRLTVL.

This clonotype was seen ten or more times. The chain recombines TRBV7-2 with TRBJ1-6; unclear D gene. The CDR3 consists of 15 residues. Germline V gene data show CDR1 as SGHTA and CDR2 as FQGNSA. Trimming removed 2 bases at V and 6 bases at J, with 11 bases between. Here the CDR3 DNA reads TGTGCCAGCAGCTTAAGGCGCAGGTTTAATTCACCCCTCCACTTT. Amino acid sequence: CASSLRRRFNSPLHF.

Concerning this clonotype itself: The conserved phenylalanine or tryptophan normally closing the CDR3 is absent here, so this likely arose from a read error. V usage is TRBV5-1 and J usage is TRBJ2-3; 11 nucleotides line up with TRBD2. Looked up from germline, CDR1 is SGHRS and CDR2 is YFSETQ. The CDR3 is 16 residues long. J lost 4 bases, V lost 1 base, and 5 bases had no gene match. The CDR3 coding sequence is TGCGCCAGCAGCTTGCGTCTAGCGGGAGGCGCAGATACGCAGTATTCT. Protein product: CASSLRLAGGADTQYS.

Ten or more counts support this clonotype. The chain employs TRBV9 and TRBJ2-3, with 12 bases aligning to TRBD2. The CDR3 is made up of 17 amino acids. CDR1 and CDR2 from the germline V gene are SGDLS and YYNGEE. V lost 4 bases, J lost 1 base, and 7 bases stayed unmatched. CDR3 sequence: CASSTLRLAGGTDTQYF. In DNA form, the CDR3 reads TGTGCCAGCAGCACCCTGAGACTAGCGGGGGGCACAGATACGCAGTATTTT.

The DNA of the CDR3 is TGCAGTGCTAGCCGGGGAGGGGATGGCTACACCTTC. Protein: CSASRGGDGYTF. This chain connects TRBV20-1 to TRBJ1-2; TRBD1 is a possible D gene (5 bases). The CDR3 has 12 amino acids. V lost 3 bases, J lost 6 bases, and 11 bases lay in between. CDR1 and CDR2 (germline): DFQATT, SNEGSKA (reference sequence).